Below, 28 T cell receptor beta chains from the same sample are listed, as sequenced in a study of beta chain features in type 1 diabetes. Study results and caveats: Type 1 diabetes patients had TCRB CDR3s that were shorter (moderately but significantly so) in all four CD4+ subsets.

Antigens of these TCRs are unknown. Investigators reverse transcribed all isolated RNA, so they sequenced expressed TCRB transcripts. TCRdb's table, derived via immunoSEQ multiplex PCR, lists solely in-frame clones and lacks some. The table records 200,000 to 250,000 clones, around 13% of them present only once. Material: naive CD4+ T cells from blood. The receptor source for this set is a young man with type 1 diabetes.

V gene TRBV7-9 combines with J gene TRBJ1-1, with D unresolved. V lost 2 bases and J 6 bases, leaving 10 bases between the germline ends. CDR3 length: 13 amino acids. Germline V gene lookup returns CDR1 SEHNR and CDR2 FQNEAQ (reference sequence). CDR3 in amino acids: CASSLFYEPEAFF. CDR3 bases: TGTGCCAGCAGCTTATTTTACGAGCCTGAAGCTTTCTTT.

In this sample, this clone turned up a few times. This chain joins TRBV9 and TRBJ2-3; D uncertain. The germline V gene encodes CDR1 SGDLS and CDR2 YYNGEE. V was pared by 2 bases and J by 2 bases, with 6 bases between. The CDR3 has 13 amino acids. The CDR3 bases are TGTGCCAGCAGCGTCTTCTTCACAGATACGCAGTATTTT. This encodes CASSVFFTDTQYF. The full variable domain, with the rest looked up from reference TRBV9 and TRBJ2-3, is DSGVTQTPKHLITATGQRVTLRCSPRSGDLSVYWYQQSLDQGLQFLIQYYNGEERAKGNILERFSAQQFPDLHSELNLSSLELGDSALYFCASSVFFTDTQYFGPGTRLTVL.

Only a few counts were recorded for this clone. The chain combines TRBV29-1 with TRBJ2-3, with 7 nucleotides matching TRBD1. The CDR3 spans 13 residues. The germline V gene encodes CDR1 SQVTM and CDR2 ANQGSEA. With 6 bases clipped from V and 4 bases from J, the junction kept 7 bases outside the gene matches. CDR3 sequence: CSVADREPDTQYF. DNA of the CDR3: TGCAGCGTGGCAGACAGGGAGCCAGATACGCAGTATTTT.

The chain couples TRBV11-2 to TRBJ2-3, with D unresolved. V was cut by 0 bases and J by 0 bases, with 7 bases left in between. The CDR3 spans 15 residues. Looked up from germline, CDR1 is SGHAT and CDR2 is FQNNGV. The CDR3 DNA reads as TGTGCCAGCAGCTTAGACAGTCTGAGCACAGATACGCAGTATTTT. It encodes CASSLDSLSTDTQYF.

This clone has a handful of counts. V gene TRBV4-1 combines with J gene TRBJ1-1, with TRBD1 matching 10 bases. The CDR3 has 16 amino acids. Trimming removed 2 bases from V and 4 bases from J; junction bases left unmatched: 7. CDR1 MGHRA and CDR2 YSYEKL come from the germline V gene. The CDR3 is CASSQPTGQGTTEAFF. The CDR3, as DNA: TGCGCCAGCAGCCAACCGACGGGACAGGGGACCACTGAAGCTTTCTTT.

The chain is built from TRBV2 and TRBJ2-7, with D perhaps matching TRBD1 (6 bases). The V end lost 0 bases, the J end lost 11 bases, and 14 bases lay between the germline ends. The CDR3 has 13 amino acids. Germline V gives CDR1 SNHLY, CDR2 FYNNEI. CDR3 bases: TGTGCCAGCAGTGAAGCGAAACAGGGTCCGGAGTACTTC. Translating it yields CASSEAKQGPEYF. Together with reference TRBV2 and TRBJ2-7, the CDR3 gives the full variable domain: EPEVTQTPSHQVTQMGQEVILRCVPISNHLYFYWYRQILGQKVEFLVSFYNNEISEKSEIFDDQFSVERPDGSNFTLKIRSTKLEDSAMYFCASSEAKQGPEYFGPGTRLTVT.

The sample holds a few counts of this clone. The chain recombines TRBV29-1 with TRBJ1-5; no firm D call. The germline V and J ends were trimmed by 5 bases and 2 bases, with 7 bases remaining between them. The CDR3 length is 12 residues. Germline assignment: CDR1 SQVTM and CDR2 ANQGSEA. This chain's CDR3 is CSVWSGNQPQHF. The CDR3 region has the DNA TGCAGCGTTTGGAGCGGCAATCAGCCCCAGCATTTT.

This clone was found many times. The chain links TRBV30 to TRBJ2-1, with D tentatively TRBD1 (5 bases). Trimming took 1 base from V and 7 from J, leaving 20 bases between them. Per the germline V gene, CDR1 is GTSNPN and CDR2 is SVGIG (reference sequence). This CDR3 has 16 amino acids. The CDR3 nucleotides are TGTGCCTGGAGTGCCCAGTTAGGGGTGAGAAGAAATGAGCAGTTCTTC. Translating gives CAWSAQLGVRRNEQFF.

J is TRBJ1-2 and V is TRBV5-1, with 8 bases that match TRBD1. The CDR3 length is 13 residues. Germline V gives CDR1 SGHRS, CDR2 YFSETQ. V shed 3 bases and J 8 bases; nucleotides not matched to a gene: 6. The CDR3 here is CASSWTGSSGYTF. CDR3 sequence (DNA): TGCGCCAGCAGCTGGACAGGGTCATCGGGCTACACCTTC. The complete variable domain, with remaining parts taken from reference TRBV5-1 and TRBJ1-2, reads KAGVTQTPRYLIKTRGQQVTLSCSPISGHRSVSWYQQTPGQGLQFLFEYFSETQRNKGNFPGRFSGRQFSNSRSEMNVSTLELGDSALYLCASSWTGSSGYTFGSGTRLTVV.

This clone was counted only a few times. The chain uses TRBV19 and TRBJ1-1, with 7 positions matching TRBD1. Germline V gene lookup returns CDR1 LNHDA and CDR2 SQIVND (reference sequence). V was pared by 2 bases and J by 5 bases, with 5 bases of the junction left unmatched. The CDR3 covers 14 residues. CDR3 sequence (DNA): TGTGCCAGTAGTATACGGACAGGAGGGACTGAAGCTTTCTTT. It translates to CASSIRTGGTEAFF.

This clone was seen only a few times. The chain combines TRBV6-5 with TRBJ2-7, with TRBD1 identical over 8 bases. The CDR3 is 16 amino acids. V lost 2 bases to trimming and J lost 7 bases; unmatched junction nucleotides: 13. Per germline, CDR1 MNHEY and CDR2 SVGAGI. In nucleotides, the CDR3 is TGTGCCAGCAGTTACCACGCCGGGACAGGAGCAGGGGAGCAGTACTTC. Translated, it gives CASSYHAGTGAGEQYF.

In regard to this clone: The same CDR3 also results from other DNA sequences found in this sample. The rearrangement uses TRBV6-5 and TRBJ1-1; TRBD1 matches at 8 bases. V was pared by 6 bases and J by 3 bases, with 6 bases of the junction left unmatched. The CDR3 covers 14 residues. CDR1 is MNHEY and CDR2 is SVGAGI in the germline V gene. CDR3 nucleotide sequence: TGTGCCAGCAGCCGGGGGACAGGAGACACTGAAGCTTTCTTT. The encoded protein is CASSRGTGDTEAFF.

The sample holds a few counts of this clone. The V call is TRBV14, the J call TRBJ2-2; D is possibly TRBD1 (5 bases). Trimming stripped 1 base from V and 1 base from J, with 7 bases between. Germline CDR1 and CDR2: SGHDN and FVKESK. CDR3 length: 15 residues. Here the CDR3 DNA reads TGTGCCAGCAGCCAAGTAGGACAGAACACCGGGGAGCTGTTTTTT. Its translation is CASSQVGQNTGELFF.

A few counts support this clone. The chain joins TRBV5-4 to TRBJ2-2; the D is unclear. V shed 3 bases and J shed 5 bases, with 14 bases lying between them. Germline CDR1 reads SGHNT; CDR2 reads YYREEE (reference sequence). CDR3 length equals 15 residues. The CDR3 sequence is CASSSRQGPTGELFF. CDR3 DNA: TGTGCCAGCAGCTCGAGACAAGGTCCGACCGGGGAGCTGTTTTTT. Variable domain in full (rest from reference TRBV5-4 and TRBJ2-2): ETGVTQSPTHLIKTRGQQVTLRCSSQSGHNTVSWYQQALGQGPQFIFQYYREEENGRGNFPPRFSGLQFPNYSSELNVNALELDDSALYLCASSSRQGPTGELFFGEGSRLTVL.

This clone occurred a few times. CDR3 sequence (DNA): TGTGCCAGTAAGAGTGTAAGCAATCAGCCCCAGCATTTT. It specifies CASKSVSNQPQHF. The genes are TRBV19 and TRBJ1-5; D is unclear. V was trimmed by 7 bases and J by 1 base, leaving 8 bases between them. The CDR3 sequence is 13 residues long. Germline-derived CDR1 and CDR2 are LNHDA and SQIVND (reference sequence).

The chain combines TRBV6-5 with TRBJ1-5; TRBD1 matches at 9 bases. CDR1 is MNHEY, CDR2 SVGAGI, per germline. Unmatched junction bases numbered 8, after V lost 8 bases and J lost 3 bases. There are 15 residues in the CDR3. This chain's CDR3 is CASGSGTGNNQPQHF. The CDR3 bases are TGTGCCAGCGGATCCGGGACAGGGAACAATCAGCCCCAGCATTTT.

The rearrangement uses TRBV18 and TRBJ2-3; 7 bases map to TRBD1. The germline CDR1 and CDR2 sequences are KGHSH and LQKENI. V gave up 0 bases and J gave up 5 bases; unmatched junction bases: 8. The CDR3 runs 16 residues. CDR3 in amino acids: CASSPPYRTGGDTQYF. The CDR3, as DNA: TGTGCCAGCTCACCACCGTATCGGACAGGCGGAGATACGCAGTATTTT.

In its sample, this clone was seen a few times. The chain recombines TRBV4-1 with TRBJ2-2, with 8 positions matching TRBD2. The V gene end was trimmed by 4 bases and the J gene end by 4 bases; junction bases not matched to a gene: 11. The CDR3 spans 17 residues. CDR1 is MGHRA, CDR2 YSYEKL, per germline. The CDR3 nucleotides are TGCGCCAGCAGCCTGAGGGATCGGGGGGGAGGCACCGGGGAGCTGTTTTTT. Translating gives CASSLRDRGGGTGELFF.

J is TRBJ1-1 and V is TRBV2; TRBD1 might be the D (5 bases). Germline V gene lookup returns CDR1 SNHLY and CDR2 FYNNEI. CDR3 length equals 14 residues. V lost 10 bases to trimming and J lost 2 bases, with 17 bases between them. The CDR3: CANPGADRNTEAFF. CDR3 nucleotides: TGTGCCAACCCTGGGGCGGATAGAAACACTGAAGCTTTCTTT.

The genes are TRBV19 and TRBJ1-1, with a tentative D call TRBD1 (5 bases). The germline V gene has CDR1 LNHDA and CDR2 SQIVND (reference sequence). The CDR3 spans 13 residues. Between the trimmed V and J ends, which lost 7 bases and 7 bases, there was a span of 16 bases. CDR3 amino acids: CASTYAGLGEAFF. The DNA for the CDR3 is TGTGCCAGTACCTATGCAGGGCTGGGTGAAGCTTTCTTT.

This clone came up a few times. The chain combines TRBV6-4 with TRBJ1-1; D is uncertain. Trimming took off 4 bases at V and 3 bases at J, with 12 bases between the two ends. CDR1 is MRHNA, CDR2 SNTAGT, per germline. The CDR3 sequence is 14 residues long. CDR3 nucleotide sequence: TGTGCCAGCAGTGCGGAGGGTCTAGACACTGAAGCTTTCTTT. Encoded protein: CASSAEGLDTEAFF.

The chain is built from TRBV6-5 and TRBJ1-2; 7 positions match TRBD1. Trimming at V came to 5 bases and at J to 4 bases, leaving 7 bases not matched to a gene. The CDR3 consists of 14 residues. Germline loops: CDR1 MNHEY, CDR2 SVGAGI. The CDR3 spells CASSTDRVGYGYTF. DNA for the CDR3: TGTGCCAGCAGTACCGACAGGGTGGGCTATGGCTACACCTTC.

The CDR3 DNA sequence: TGTGCCAGCAGTGGCGGGCGGGAGCGCGAAAAACTGTTTTTT. It is translated as CASSGGREREKLFF. This rearrangement joins TRBV25-1 to TRBJ1-4, with D unresolved. In germline, CDR1 is MGHDK, CDR2 SYGVNS. This CDR3 has 14 amino acids. The V end lost 4 bases, the J end lost 8 bases, and 14 bases lay between the germline ends.

The chain recombines TRBV7-2 with TRBJ2-5, with TRBD2 as a possible D gene (5 bases). Trimming cost V 5 bases and J 5 bases, with 15 bases left between them. Germline V gives CDR1 SGHTA, CDR2 FQGNSA. This CDR3 comprises 14 residues. The CDR3 reads CASSPNGERETQYF. CDR3 coding DNA: TGTGCCAGCAGCCCTAATGGCGAGCGGGAGACCCAGTACTTC.

In this sample, this clone turned up a few times. This chain uses TRBV19 with TRBJ2-7; D may be TRBD2 (6 bases). CDR3 length equals 15 residues. Trimming left V 1 base short and J 4 bases short, with 14 bases between. Germline V gene sequence: CDR1 LNHDA, CDR2 SQIVND (reference sequence). CDR3 nucleotides: TGTGCCAGTAGTATAGTGGCTAGCGCCCAATACGAGCAGTACTTC. It specifies CASSIVASAQYEQYF.

This clone has a handful of counts. The rearrangement links TRBV19 to TRBJ2-7; D may be TRBD1 (5 bases). V shed 1 base and J shed 3 bases, with 7 bases lying between them. Germline V CDR1 and CDR2: LNHDA, SQIVND (reference sequence). The CDR3 length is 13 residues. CDR3 bases: TGTGCCAGTAGTATAGCCCAGGGCTACGAGCAGTACTTC. Protein: CASSIAQGYEQYF. Full variable domain (rest looked up from reference TRBV19 and TRBJ2-7): DGGITQSPKYLFRKEGQNVTLSCEQNLNHDAMYWYRQDPGQGLRLIYYSQIVNDFQKGDIAEGYSVSREKKESFPLTVTSAQKNPTAFYLCASSIAQGYEQYFGPGTRLTVT.

The rearrangement links TRBV7-2 to TRBJ2-1, with 7 bases identical to TRBD1. Germline assignment: CDR1 SGHTA and CDR2 FQGNSA. The CDR3 is made up of 14 amino acids. V trimming: 7 bases; J trimming: 3 bases; junction bases outside the gene matches: 6. The CDR3 reads CASTRGGIYNEQFF. CDR3 coding DNA: TGTGCCAGCACGAGAGGGGGCATCTACAATGAGCAGTTCTTC.

This clone turned up a few times. This chain connects TRBV2 to TRBJ2-3; D unresolved. From germline, CDR1 is SNHLY and CDR2 FYNNEI. CDR3 length equals 12 residues. The V gene lost 6 bases and the J gene lost 9 bases, with 13 bases spanning the gap. DNA of the CDR3: TGTGCCAGCAGGGCTACAGTCTGGACGCAGTATTTT. Amino acid sequence: CASRATVWTQYF.